A selection of T cell receptor beta chains follows, all from one sample in a study of CD8 T cells in ankylosing spondylitis. Each CDR3 protein is one row after TCRdb ran MiXCR on the 5' RACE reads. Among a few hundred thousand distinct CDR3 sequences listed, less than 25% were seen once. The sample comprised blood, either unsorted or a sorted T cell fraction (not recorded which). The receptors were gathered from a female donor with ankylosing spondylitis or in good health (not recorded which). CDR3s include the opening cysteine and the closing phenylalanine or tryptophan. A D gene is named only where the DNA matches it firmly. Clone size is stated in some rows and not others, as once, few, many or a class when expanded.

d_call: TRBD2
clone_size: -
v_call: TRBV6-1
j_call: TRBJ2-7
cdr3_aa: CASSGLAETYEQYF
cdr3_nt: TGTGCCAGCAGCGGACTAGCCGAAACCTACGAGCAGTACTTC

d_call: TRBD2
clone_size: -
v_call: TRBV18
j_call: TRBJ2-1
cdr3_aa: CASSPSPRVLAENNEQFF
cdr3_nt: TGTGCCAGCTCACCAAGTCCGAGGGTACTAGCGGAGAACAATGAGCAGTTCTTC

d_call: -
clone_size: few
v_call: TRBV30
j_call: TRBJ2-2
cdr3_aa: CAWSREVAGELFF
cdr3_nt: TGTGCCTGGAGCAGGGAGGTTGCCGGGGAGCTGTTTTTT

d_call: TRBD1
clone_size: few
v_call: TRBV29-1
j_call: TRBJ2-5
cdr3_aa: CSVDLTGGLETQYF
cdr3_nt: TGCAGCGTTGATTTGACAGGGGGCTTGGAGACCCAGTACTTC

d_call: -
clone_size: few
v_call: TRBV4-3
j_call: TRBJ2-1
cdr3_aa: CASSQETGSREQFF
cdr3_nt: TGCGCCAGCAGCCAGGAAACAGGGTCGCGTGAGCAGTTCTTC

d_call: -
clone_size: -
v_call: TRBV29-1
j_call: TRBJ1-2
cdr3_aa: CSVRSLLANYGYTF
cdr3_nt: TGCAGCGTTCGGTCCTTGTTAGCTAACTATGGCTACACCTTC

d_call: -
clone_size: few
v_call: TRBV5-1
j_call: TRBJ2-5
cdr3_aa: CASSSPGNEETQYF
cdr3_nt: TGCGCCAGCAGCTCCCCAGGGAACGAAGAGACCCAGTACTTC

d_call: -
clone_size: many
v_call: TRBV29-1
j_call: TRBJ2-5
cdr3_aa: CSVGGARYQETQYF
cdr3_nt: TGCAGCGTTGGGGGGGCAAGGTACCAAGAGACCCAGTACTTC

d_call: -
clone_size: -
v_call: TRBV5-1
j_call: TRBJ2-1
cdr3_aa: CASSLDGRPSYNEQFF
cdr3_nt: TGCGCCAGCAGCTTGGATGGGCGGCCCTCCTACAATGAGCAGTTCTTC

d_call: TRBD2
clone_size: -
v_call: TRBV4-3
j_call: TRBJ2-4
cdr3_aa: CASSPWGSGTPLAKNIQYF
cdr3_nt: TGCGCCAGCAGCCCGTGGGGTAGCGGGACCCCTTTAGCCAAAAACATTCAGTACTTC

d_call: TRBD1
clone_size: -
v_call: TRBV6-2/TRBV6-3
j_call: TRBJ2-6
cdr3_aa: CASSPFGTGVSGANVLTF
cdr3_nt: TGTGCCAGCAGTCCCTTCGGGACAGGGGTTTCTGGGGCCAACGTCCTGACTTTC

d_call: -
clone_size: -
v_call: TRBV7-9
j_call: TRBJ1-2
cdr3_aa: CASSSRGGNYGYTF
cdr3_nt: TGTGCCAGCAGCTCAAGGGGAGGGAACTATGGCTACACCTTC

d_call: TRBD2
clone_size: once
v_call: TRBV10-3
j_call: TRBJ2-1
cdr3_aa: CAIGRVLNEQFF
cdr3_nt: TGTGCCATCGGGAGGGTCCTTAATGAGCAGTTCTTC

d_call: TRBD2
clone_size: few
v_call: TRBV6-1
j_call: TRBJ2-7
cdr3_aa: CASRRSGGEYEQYF
cdr3_nt: TGTGCCAGCCGCCGCTCCGGGGGGGAGTATGAGCAGTACTTC

d_call: -
clone_size: -
v_call: TRBV5-1
j_call: TRBJ2-5
cdr3_aa: CASSFSVGETQYF
cdr3_nt: TGCGCCAGCAGCTTCTCGGTAGGGGAGACCCAGTACTTC

d_call: -
clone_size: -
v_call: TRBV10-3
j_call: TRBJ2-7
cdr3_aa: CAISGRENSYEQYF
cdr3_nt: TGTGCCATCAGTGGAAGGGAGAACTCCTACGAGCAGTACTTC

d_call: TRBD1
clone_size: once
v_call: TRBV28
j_call: TRBJ2-5
cdr3_aa: CASSLPPTGSRLTQYF
cdr3_nt: TGTGCCAGCAGTTTACCCCCGACAGGGTCTCGGTTAACCCAGTACTTC

d_call: TRBD1
clone_size: -
v_call: TRBV6-1
j_call: TRBJ2-5
cdr3_aa: CASSPQGTEETQYF
cdr3_nt: TGTGCCAGCAGTCCCCAAGGGACAGAAGAGACCCAGTACTTC

d_call: TRBD1
clone_size: -
v_call: TRBV5-6
j_call: TRBJ1-1
cdr3_aa: CASSLGTGAVYTEAFF
cdr3_nt: TGTGCCAGCAGCCTCGGGACAGGGGCAGTGTACACTGAAGCTTTCTTT

d_call: -
clone_size: -
v_call: TRBV15
j_call: TRBJ2-1
cdr3_aa: CATSRGVSYNEQFF
cdr3_nt: TGTGCCACCAGCAGAGGGGTCTCCTACAATGAGCAGTTCTTC

d_call: -
clone_size: -
v_call: TRBV27
j_call: TRBJ2-7
cdr3_aa: CASRSLGGSYEQYF
cdr3_nt: TGTGCCAGCCGTAGCCTGGGGGGCTCCTACGAGCAGTACTTC

d_call: -
clone_size: -
v_call: TRBV25-1
j_call: TRBJ1-5
cdr3_aa: CASSGVAGGNQPQHF
cdr3_nt: TGTGCCAGCAGTGGGGTGGCAGGAGGAAATCAGCCCCAGCATTTT

d_call: -
clone_size: few
v_call: TRBV5-1
j_call: TRBJ2-7
cdr3_aa: CASSYEGLNEQYF
cdr3_nt: TGCGCCAGCAGCTACGAGGGGCTAAACGAGCAGTACTTC

d_call: TRBD2
clone_size: few
v_call: TRBV7-8
j_call: TRBJ2-1
cdr3_aa: CATTGLAGYNEQFF
cdr3_nt: TGTGCCACGACCGGACTAGCGGGATACAATGAGCAGTTCTTC

d_call: TRBD1
clone_size: -
v_call: TRBV10-3
j_call: TRBJ1-5
cdr3_aa: CAISDRANQPQHF
cdr3_nt: TGTGCCATCAGCGACAGGGCTAATCAGCCCCAGCATTTT

d_call: TRBD2
clone_size: few
v_call: TRBV20-1
j_call: TRBJ2-3
cdr3_aa: CSAPDRKREGTDTQYF
cdr3_nt: TGCAGTGCTCCCGACCGCAAGCGGGAGGGCACAGATACGCAGTATTTT